This T cell receptor (beta chain) was recovered during a study of blood T cell repertoires in COVID-19. Study-wide context: In each case, the material was cDNA or gDNA derived from T cells, B-cell-depleted T cells, or PBMCs.

The table came from immunoSEQ multiplex PCR; TCRdb's copy has only in-frame clones and leaves some out. Of approximately 280,000 clones listed, roughly 86% are singletons. CDR1 is LNHNV and CDR2 is YYDKDF in the germline V gene (reference sequence). Losses at the gene ends were 0 bases for V and 3 bases for J; bases not matched to a gene: 5. The CDR3 runs to 16 residues. The genes are TRBV15 and TRBJ2-7; the match to TRBD2 covers 10 bases. This clonotype was obtained from a woman between 18 and 29 years old who had recovered from COVID-19. Sample: PBMCs or T cells enriched from blood (not recorded which). CDR3 nucleotides: TGTGCCACCAGCAGAGATTATGAGCGGGGGGGCTACGAGCAGTACTTC. Translated, it gives CATSRDYERGGYEQYF.